This is a list of T cell receptor beta chains from one sample in a study of cytomegalovirus exposure and HLA in healthy donors. Sequencing used immunoSEQ multiplex PCR; TCRdb keeps in-frame clones, though not all of them. The table lists about 59,000 clones, about 77% of them singletons. Sequencing was done on a sample of PBMCs. Every receptor here comes from a man between 25 and 39 years old in good health and CMV-seropositive. The CDR3 runs from the conserved cysteine through the conserved F or W. Fields, in order: clone size, D gene, V gene, J gene, CDR3 protein, CDR3 DNA. A D gene is named only where the DNA matches it firmly. Expanded clones are given a class, and other clones once, few, many or no size at all.

clone size: NA; D gene: NA; V gene: TRBV10-3; J gene: TRBJ2-3; CDR3 protein: CAISESPGGADTQYF; CDR3 DNA: TGTGCCATCAGTGAGTCGCCGGGGGGCGCAGATACGCAGTATTTT
clone size: once; D gene: NA; V gene: TRBV19; J gene: TRBJ2-5; CDR3 protein: CASSPPGRETQYF; CDR3 DNA: TGTGCCAGTAGCCCCCCGGGGAGAGAGACCCAGTACTTC
clone size: NA; D gene: TRBD2; V gene: TRBV4-3; J gene: TRBJ2-5; CDR3 protein: CASSPRGGETQYF; CDR3 DNA: TGCGCCAGCAGCCCCCGGGGGGGTGAGACCCAGTACTTC
clone size: NA; D gene: TRBD1; V gene: TRBV28; J gene: TRBJ1-4; CDR3 protein: CASSFRGKGEKLFF; CDR3 DNA: TGTGCCAGCAGTTTCAGGGGGAAGGGTGAAAAACTGTTTTTT
clone size: NA; D gene: TRBD2; V gene: TRBV5-1; J gene: TRBJ2-4; CDR3 protein: CASGGDEDGAKNIQYF; CDR3 DNA: TGCGCCAGCGGGGGGGACGAGGACGGGGCCAAAAACATTCAGTACTTC
clone size: NA; D gene: TRBD2; V gene: TRBV18; J gene: TRBJ2-7; CDR3 protein: CASSPPASGEQYF; CDR3 DNA: TGTGCCAGCTCACCGCCCGCTAGCGGCGAGCAGTACTTC
clone size: NA; D gene: NA; V gene: TRBV28; J gene: TRBJ2-2; CDR3 protein: CASSSPQGTSGELFF; CDR3 DNA: TGTGCCAGCAGTTCCCCTCAGGGGACCTCCGGGGAGCTGTTTTTT
clone size: NA; D gene: TRBD1; V gene: TRBV5-6; J gene: TRBJ1-1; CDR3 protein: CASIDQGASTEAFF; CDR3 DNA: TGTGCCAGCATCGATCAGGGGGCGTCCACTGAAGCTTTCTTT
clone size: NA; D gene: NA; V gene: TRBV6-5; J gene: TRBJ1-2; CDR3 protein: CASSSQAPNYGYTF; CDR3 DNA: TGTGCCAGCAGTTCCCAGGCCCCTAACTATGGCTACACCTTC
clone size: NA; D gene: NA; V gene: TRBV7-3; J gene: TRBJ2-3; CDR3 protein: CASSLGSGGSSDTQYF; CDR3 DNA: TGTGCCAGCAGCTTAGGCTCTGGTGGGAGTAGTGATACGCAGTATTTT
clone size: NA; D gene: TRBD1; V gene: TRBV27; J gene: TRBJ2-5; CDR3 protein: CASSLSTRTGTQYF; CDR3 DNA: TGTGCCAGCAGTTTATCGACGCGGACAGGTACCCAGTACTTC
clone size: NA; D gene: NA; V gene: TRBV6-1; J gene: TRBJ2-1; CDR3 protein: CASSESTGLVYNEQFF; CDR3 DNA: TGTGCCAGCAGTGAAAGCACAGGGTTGGTCTACAATGAGCAGTTCTTC
clone size: NA; D gene: TRBD1; V gene: TRBV7-9; J gene: TRBJ1-1; CDR3 protein: CASSLGTVREAFF; CDR3 DNA: TGTGCCAGCAGTTTGGGGACAGTAAGAGAAGCTTTCTTT
clone size: NA; D gene: TRBD1; V gene: TRBV7-8; J gene: TRBJ2-5; CDR3 protein: CASSPPGQGIGTQYF; CDR3 DNA: TGTGCCAGCAGTCCCCCGGGACAGGGGATCGGGACCCAGTACTTC